Listed here are 8 T cell receptor beta chains from one sample, sequenced in a study of T cells expressing NK-cell markers. Following a re-call of the 5' RACE reads, TCRdb has one entry per CDR3 protein and lacks DNA. The sample totals 90,000 to 130,000 distinct CDR3 sequences. The material sequenced was blood T cells: a sorted CD56 or NKG2C T cell subset, CD4+ or CD8+ T cells, or bulk PBMC T cells (not recorded which). These TCRs come from a woman between 18 and 75 years old in good health.

CDR3 residues: CASSPRGDGSYEQYF. This chain links TRBV18 with TRBJ2-7; TCRdb names TRBD1, which stays unverified in the absence of DNA. The CDR3 covers 15 residues. CDR1 is KGHSH, CDR2 LQKENI, per germline.

The V and J genes are TRBV5-4 and TRBJ2-2; as DNA is missing, the TRBD1 call by TCRdb cannot be tested. Germline V gene data show CDR1 as SGHNT and CDR2 as YYREEE (reference sequence). The CDR3 consists of 18 residues. The CDR3: CASSNWTGPTKNTGELFF.

The chain joins TRBV27 to TRBJ2-1; TCRdb indicates TRBD2, and absent DNA this call remains unverified. This CDR3 is 15 amino acids long. Germline loops: CDR1 MNHEY, CDR2 SMNVEV (reference sequence). CDR3 protein: CASSYRGTSYNEQFF.

V gene TRBV10-3 combines with J gene TRBJ2-5. From germline, CDR1 is ENHRY and CDR2 SYGVKD. The CDR3 contains 17 residues. CDR3 in amino acids: CAISESPSGRVEETQYF.

V and J are TRBV29-1 and TRBJ2-1. Per germline, CDR1 SQVTM and CDR2 ANQGSEA. The CDR3 has 15 residues. CDR3 residues: CSVVGDPDSYNEQFF.

This rearrangement joins TRBV5-5 to TRBJ1-5. Germline V gene sequence: CDR1 SGHKS, CDR2 YYEKEE (reference sequence). The CDR3 has 13 residues. The CDR3 here is CASSFGPSQPQHF. Using reference TRBV5-5 and TRBJ1-5 for the parts outside the CDR3, the full variable domain is DAGVTQSPTHLIKTRGQQVTLRCSPISGHKSVSWYQQVLGQGPQFIFQYYEKEERGRGNFPDRFSARQFPNYSSELNVNALLLGDSALYLCASSFGPSQPQHFGDGTRLSIL.

V is TRBV12-3 or TRBV12-4 and J is TRBJ2-3. The length of the CDR3 is 12 residues. The CDR3 loop reads CASSDDTDTQYF.

The genes are TRBV11-2 and TRBJ2-7; the D call of TRBD1 rests on TCRdb alone, since no DNA is present to check it. The germline gives CDR1 SGHAT, CDR2 FQNNGV. CDR3 size: 13 residues. Here the CDR3 reads CASSLAVRYEQYF.